This T cell receptor (beta chain) was captured in a study of blood T cell repertoires in COVID-19. Study details: Italy, Spain and the United States were the sources of the convalescent and acute COVID-19 samples. T cells, B-cell-depleted T cells, or PBMCs supplied cDNA or gDNA.

Authors' data handling: Amplified reference gene primers provided the basis for estimating nucleated cell counts. Assay: immunoSEQ multiplex PCR; the TCRdb copy retains only in-frame clones and omits some. Clone size and V and J calls were adopted from that table, with D and trimming inferred from the DNA. This table has nearly 200,000 clones, roughly 81% appearing once. The sample taken for sequencing was peripheral blood. This TCR was sampled from a woman between 65 and 79 years old with active or convalescent COVID-19.

The DNA of the CDR3 is TGTGCCAGCAGCCTGGGAGCGGGAGGGCCCTCTTTGTATTTT. Translated, it gives CASSLGAGGPSLYF. This chain joins TRBV3-1 (or the pseudogene TRBV3-2) and TRBJ2-3; the match to TRBD2 covers 10 bases. The CDR3 has 14 residues. Germline CDR1 reads LGHDT; CDR2 reads YNNKEL (reference sequence). V lost 4 bases, J lost 14 bases, and 12 bases stayed unmatched.